This T cell receptor beta chain derives from a study of cytotoxic CD8 clonotypes in ibrutinib-treated CLL. Data came from immunoSEQ multiplex PCR; TCRdb stores just in-frame clones and leaves some out. The sample holds roughly 300,000 clones, less than 85% seen once. As to this clone: The antigen is not known.

Study-level points and caveats: Sampling times, which were not matched between the groups, differed between sustained-remission patients and progressing patients. Having risen at ibrutinib response, clonality had fallen back toward baseline by progression.

The CDR3 has 15 residues. CDR1 and CDR2 (germline): SGHRS, YFSETQ. J gave up 10 bases and V 4 bases, and 5 bases lay outside the gene matches. The specimen was PBMCs, collected at disease progression, from a patient treated with ibrutinib. J is TRBJ2-1 and V is TRBV5-1, with 16 bases identical to TRBD2. The clonotype was recovered from a human donor with chronic lymphocytic leukemia. The CDR3 spells CASSEGLAGGGEQFF. In DNA form, the CDR3 reads TGCGCCAGCAGCGAGGGACTAGCGGGAGGGGGCGAGCAGTTCTTC.